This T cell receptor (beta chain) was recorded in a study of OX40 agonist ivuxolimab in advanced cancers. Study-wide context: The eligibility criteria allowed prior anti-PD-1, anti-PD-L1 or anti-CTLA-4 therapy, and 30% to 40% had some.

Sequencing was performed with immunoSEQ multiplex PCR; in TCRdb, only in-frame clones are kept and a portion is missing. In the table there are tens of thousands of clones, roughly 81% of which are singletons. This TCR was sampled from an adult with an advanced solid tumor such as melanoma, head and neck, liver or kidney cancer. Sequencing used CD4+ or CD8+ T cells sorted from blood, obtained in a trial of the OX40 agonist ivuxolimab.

This chain's CDR3 is CASSAAGTGFEKLFF. CDR3 DNA sequence: TGTGCCAGCAGCGCGGCCGGGACAGGATTTGAAAAACTGTTTTTT. V usage is TRBV5-8 and J usage is TRBJ1-4, with 8 nucleotides matching TRBD1. The CDR3 is 15 amino acids. V was clipped by 4 bases and J by 7 bases; unmatched bases: 9. Germline V gene sequence: CDR1 SGHTS, CDR2 YDEGEE.